The entry below describes one T cell receptor (beta chain). As yet, its antigen is unknown. The TCR beta cDNA libraries contained unique molecular identifiers. One entry per CDR3 protein results from TCRdb running MiXCR on the PCR reads. The profile shows about 540,000 distinct CDR3 sequences, 34% of them singletons. V lost 7 bases, J lost 2 bases, and 8 bases stayed unmatched. This CDR3 spans 14 amino acids. In germline, CDR1 is SQVTM, CDR2 ANQGSEA. The entry originates in a study of post-analysis software for immune sequencing data. Study findings and constraints: F measure showed strong co-clustering of same-batch samples. A few TRBV segments occurring more often in patients than controls included TRBV5-6, TRBV5-1 and TRBV20-1.

The sequence came from a girl aged 2-17 years with multiple sclerosis. The chain joins TRBV29-1 to TRBJ1-1; the match to TRBD1 covers 9 bases. Material for sequencing was blood. The CDR3 reads CSAPWGQGNTEAFF. In DNA, the CDR3 is TGCAGCGCCCCTTGGGGACAGGGTAACACTGAAGCTTTCTTT. Filled out from reference TRBV29-1 and TRBJ1-1, the complete variable domain reads SAVISQKPSRDICQRGTSLTIQCQVDSQVTMMFWYRQQPGQSLTLIATANQGSEATYESGFVIDKFPISRPNLTFSTLTVSNMSPEDSSIYLCSAPWGQGNTEAFFGQGTRLTVV.